The rows below give T cell receptor beta chains drawn from one sample of a study of Ad26.COV2.S vaccination and SARS-CoV-2 variants. Profiling relied on immunoSEQ multiplex PCR, and the TCRdb table lists in-frame clones only, not all of them. The repertoire consists of approximately 350,000 clones, with more than 75% occurring once and the leading ten covering around 3.6%. The sequenced sample was peripheral blood, obtained in a trial of Ad26.COV2.S vaccine versus placebo. The receptors shown here come from a person aged 18-60 years who received the Ad26.COV2.S COVID-19 vaccine or a placebo. Both conserved end residues are part of each CDR3. D genes are given only for firm matches. The listing skips clone size in some rows; elsewhere it reads once, few, many or a size class.

14 . TRBJ2-7 . TRBV7-9 TGTGCCAGCAGCCCGCCAATAACAGGATACGAGCAGTACTTC CASSPPITGYEQYF
14 . TRBJ1-4 once TRBV25-1 TGTGCCAGCCGGATGCAGGGGACTAATGAAAAACTGTTTTTT CASRMQGTNEKLFF
15 TRBD1 TRBJ2-7 . TRBV20-1 TGCAGTGCTAGTCCACCGGGACAGGGGTCCGCCGAGCAGTACTTC CSASPPGQGSAEQYF
14 . TRBJ2-2 . TRBV19 TGTGCCAGTAGTGGGCGGACAAACACCGGGGAGCTGTTTTTT CASSGRTNTGELFF
15 . TRBJ2-1 . TRBV7-3 TGTGCCAGCAGCTTAAGGGGGAGCTCCTACAATGAGCAGTTCTTC CASSLRGSSYNEQFF
15 . TRBJ2-3 . TRBV10-3 TGTGCCATCAGTGAGTCGACGGGTAGCACAGATACGCAGTATTTT CAISESTGSTDTQYF
14 . TRBJ1-4 . TRBV18 TGTGCCAGCTCACCAGCCACCCGAGAAGAAAAACTGTTTTTT CASSPATREEKLFF
13 . TRBJ2-7 . TRBV6-5 TGTGCCAGCAGTTGGGAGAGCTCCTACGAGCAGTACTTC CASSWESSYEQYF
14 . TRBJ1-2 . TRBV7-2 TGTGCCAGCAGCTTAGATCCGGGGGCAATTGGCTACACCTTC CASSLDPGAIGYTF
14 . TRBJ1-1 . TRBV6-5 TGTGCCAGCACCAGAAGCGCGTTGAACACTGAAGCTTTCTTT CASTRSALNTEAFF
17 . TRBJ2-3 . TRBV21-1 TGTGCCAGCAGCTTCCTGCCAGTCCCTCAATACACGGATACGCAGTATTTT CASSFLPVPQYTDTQYF
15 . TRBJ1-1 . TRBV19 TGTGCCAGTAGTATTTTATACGGAGTGAACACTGAAGCTTTCTTT CASSILYGVNTEAFF
13 . TRBJ1-5 . TRBV5-4 TGTGCCAGCAGCCTCGACAGCAATCAGCCCCAGCATTTT CASSLDSNQPQHF
14 . TRBJ1-2 . TRBV30 TGTGCCTGGAGTGTGCAGGGCGCTAACTATGGCTACACCTTC CAWSVQGANYGYTF
15 TRBD1 TRBJ1-2 once TRBV27 TGTGCCAGCAGTCCTAGGGACAGGGTAGTATATGGCTACACCTTC CASSPRDRVVYGYTF
12 . TRBJ1-1 . TRBV7-9 TGTGCCAGCAGCCCTTCGGGCACTGAAGCTTTCTTT CASSPSGTEAFF
17 TRBD1 TRBJ1-4 . TRBV4-2 TGTGCCAGCAGCCCCCTCGACAGGGTTGGGGATAATGAAAAACTGTTTTTT CASSPLDRVGDNEKLFF
13 TRBD1 TRBJ1-2 . TRBV29-1 TGCAGCGCCACTACAGGGGGCTCCTATGGCTACACCTTC CSATTGGSYGYTF
15 TRBD1 TRBJ2-2 . TRBV3-1/TRBV3-2 TGTGCCAGCAGTCGGGACAGGGGGAACACCGGGGAGCTGTTTTTT CASSRDRGNTGELFF
12 . TRBJ1-1 . TRBV6-5 TGTGCCAGCAGTTTCTTAGGTACTGAAGCTTTCTTT CASSFLGTEAFF
13 . TRBJ1-2 . TRBV27 TGTGCCAGCAGTTGGGGACCGGGCTATGGCTACACCTTC CASSWGPGYGYTF
11 . TRBJ2-7 . TRBV6-1 TGTGCCAGCGGCACAGGCTACGAGCAGTACTTC CASGTGYEQYF
15 TRBD1 TRBJ2-7 . TRBV5-1 TGCGCCAGCAGCAAGTACCGGGACAGAAACTACGAGCAGTACTTC CASSKYRDRNYEQYF
13 . TRBJ2-6 . TRBV6-6 TGTGCCAGCAGTTACCCTGGGGCCAACGTCCTGACTTTC CASSYPGANVLTF
14 . TRBJ1-1 . TRBV27 TGCGCCAGCAGTTTATCAGGGGCCTCCCCGGAAGCTTTCTTT CASSLSGASPEAFF
16 . TRBJ1-1 . TRBV19 TGTGCCAGTAGTATATCCCCGGCAGGGCCGGACACTGAAGCTTTCTTT CASSISPAGPDTEAFF
14 . TRBJ2-7 . TRBV19 TGTGCCAGTAGTCCCCAATTCGAGAACTACGAGCAGTACTTC CASSPQFENYEQYF
14 TRBD1 TRBJ2-2 . TRBV11-3 TGTGCCAGCAGCTCCCGACAGGGGGTCGGGGAGCTGTTTTTT CASSSRQGVGELFF
13 . TRBJ2-5 . TRBV12-5 TGTGCTAGTGGTTTGCGTCTCCAAGAGACCCAGTACTTC CASGLRLQETQYF
17 . TRBJ1-3 . TRBV19 TGTGCCAGTAGTATAGCCGGGTCCTCTTCTCCTGGAAACACCATATATTTT CASSIAGSSSPGNTIYF
12 . TRBJ1-4 . TRBV4-1 TGCGCCAGCAGCCAAGACGCTGAAAAACTGTTTTTT CASSQDAEKLFF
14 . TRBJ2-2 once TRBV4-2 TGTGCCAGCAGCCAAGAAGCCGGGTCTTGGGAGCTGTTTTTT CASSQEAGSWELFF
14 TRBD1 TRBJ1-6 . TRBV30 TGTGCCTGGAGCCACGACAGGGGTGCTTCACCCCTCCACTTT CAWSHDRGASPLHF
13 . TRBJ2-7 . TRBV5-6 TGTGCCAGCAGCTTGGATCGGGCTTACGAGCAGTACTTC CASSLDRAYEQYF
14 . TRBJ2-1 . TRBV2 TGTGCCAGCAACCCGGGACTCCTTAACAATGAGCAGTTCTTC CASNPGLLNNEQFF
14 TRBD1 TRBJ1-4 . TRBV7-9 TGTGCCAGCAGATCGACAGGGGGCGAGGAAAAACTGTTTTTT CASRSTGGEEKLFF
15 . TRBJ2-3 . TRBV4-2 TGTGCCAGCAGCCAACGATTTGGGGGCACAGATACGCAGTATTTT CASSQRFGGTDTQYF
13 TRBD1 TRBJ1-2 once TRBV29-1 TGCAGCGCGGGGACAGCGCATCGATATGGCTACACCTTC CSAGTAHRYGYTF
15 TRBD1 TRBJ2-1 . TRBV7-9 TGTGCCAGCAGACCAACAGGGGTATCTCAGGGTGAGCAGTTCTTC CASRPTGVSQGEQFF
14 . TRBJ2-4 few TRBV6-2/TRBV6-3 TGTGCCAGCAGTTTGGGACACCGAAAAAACATTCAGTACTTC CASSLGHRKNIQYF
12 . TRBJ2-7 . TRBV12-3/TRBV12-4 TGTGCCAGCAGCCCTGACAGCTACGAGCAGTACTTC CASSPDSYEQYF
16 TRBD1 TRBJ1-6 . TRBV2 TGTGCCAGCAGGGGGGGACAGAGCTCCTATAATTCACCCCTCCACTTT CASRGGQSSYNSPLHF
12 . TRBJ1-5 . TRBV4-2 TGTGCCAGCAGCCTCGGGACTCAGCCCCAGCATTTT CASSLGTQPQHF
16 TRBD1 TRBJ1-2 . TRBV4-3 TGCGCCAGCAGGCCGGGACAGGGGGGAGCTAACTATGGCTACACCTTC CASRPGQGGANYGYTF
17 . TRBJ2-1 . TRBV6-2/TRBV6-3 TGTGCCAGCAGTTACCAAGAGGACACTTACTCCTACAATGAGCAGTTCTTC CASSYQEDTYSYNEQFF
15 . TRBJ1-2 . TRBV14 TGTGCCAGCAGCCAAGGGGCCCTCAGGGGCTATGGCTACACCTTC CASSQGALRGYGYTF
15 TRBD2 TRBJ2-7 . TRBV4-2 TGTGCCAGCAGCCAGGAACCGGGACTAGCTGGCGAGCAGTACTTC CASSQEPGLAGEQYF
12 . TRBJ1-1 few TRBV6-5 TGTGCCAGCAGACACTGGGACACTGAAGCTTTCTTT CASRHWDTEAFF
14 . TRBJ1-2 . TRBV19 TGTGCCAGTAGTATAGATGCCTTGACCTATGGCTACACCTTC CASSIDALTYGYTF
14 . TRBJ2-2 . TRBV5-1 TGCGCCAGCAGCTTGGACGGGGACACCGGGGAGCTGTTTTTT CASSLDGDTGELFF
15 . TRBJ1-5 . TRBV29-1 TGCAGCGTTGAAGTCAACGGGGCCGGGGGTCAGCCCCAGCATTTT CSVEVNGAGGQPQHF
16 . TRBJ1-3 few TRBV6-1 TGTGCCAGCAGTGACACAGGGTTGATTTTCGGAAACACCATATATTTT CASSDTGLIFGNTIYF
15 TRBD1 TRBJ1-4 . TRBV4-1 TGCGCCAGCGCTCGGGACAGCAGTACTAATGAAAAACTGTTTTTT CASARDSSTNEKLFF
15 . TRBJ2-1 . TRBV3-1/TRBV3-2 TGTGCCAGCAGCCAAATAACAAATTCCTACAATGAGCAGTTCTTC CASSQITNSYNEQFF
16 . TRBJ2-7 . TRBV4-1 TGCGCCAGCAGCCCTCATAGGAGAGGGACCTCCTACGAGCAGTACTTC CASSPHRRGTSYEQYF